The 32 T cell receptor beta chains below were found in one sample sequenced in a study of blood T cell repertoires in COVID-19. Produced via immunoSEQ multiplex PCR; TCRdb's table is partial and in-frame only. The data show about 470,000 clones, roughly 87% seen once. Sequencing was carried out using PBMCs or T cells enriched from blood (not recorded which). The receptors shown here come from a woman in her late teens or twenties who had recovered from COVID-19.

This sequence joins TRBV7-9 and TRBJ1-2; D remains unclear. The CDR3 is made up of 14 amino acids. The V gene's germline CDR1 is SEHNR and CDR2 FQNEAQ (reference sequence). The V end was cut by 5 bases, the J end by 4 bases, with 14 bases between. Here the CDR3 reads CASSPEGVSYGYTF. DNA of the CDR3: TGTGCCAGCAGCCCCGAGGGAGTTAGCTATGGCTACACCTTC.

This clone has more than one count but fewer than ten. The chain couples TRBV6-4 to TRBJ1-5, with D perhaps TRBD1 (5 bases). The CDR3 has 16 residues. The germline CDR1 and CDR2 sequences are MRHNA and SNTAGT. V dropped 2 bases and J dropped 2 bases, with 13 bases sitting between them. The CDR3 loop is CASSDPSGPGNQPQHF. In DNA, the CDR3 is TGTGCCAGCAGTGACCCGTCAGGGCCGGGCAATCAGCCCCAGCATTTT.

A remark on this clone: Other DNA sequences of this sample code for an identical CDR3. This chain uses TRBV2 with TRBJ2-2; the D is unclear. Trimming took off 5 bases at V and 2 bases at J, with 3 bases between the two ends. This CDR3 spans 12 amino acids. The germline V gene has CDR1 SNHLY and CDR2 FYNNEI. CDR3 protein: CASSLNTGELFF. The CDR3 region has the DNA TGTGCCAGCAGTCTTAACACCGGGGAGCTGTTTTTT.

This clone was seen a few times. The chain uses TRBV18 and TRBJ1-5; a weak D match, TRBD1 (5 bases). Trimming removed 3 bases from V and 4 bases from J, with 10 bases in between. The CDR3 is made up of 14 amino acids. The V gene's germline CDR1 is KGHSH and CDR2 LQKENI. Here the CDR3 DNA reads TGTGCCAGCTCACCCCCGGGGGGTAATCAGCCCCAGCATTTT. This sequence encodes CASSPPGGNQPQHF.

This clone was detected a few times. The V and J genes are TRBV5-1 and TRBJ1-1; D remains unclear. Germline V lookup: CDR1 SGHRS, CDR2 YFSETQ. V gave up 4 bases and J gave up 0 bases, with 16 bases separating them. This CDR3 contains 16 residues. The CDR3 DNA sequence: TGCGCCAGCAGCCCCAAAGAGGCGAACATGAACACTGAAGCTTTCTTT. Translation gives CASSPKEANMNTEAFF.

This clone showed up just a few times. The rearrangement joins TRBV5-1 to TRBJ1-2; no firm D call. CDR1 is SGHRS, CDR2 YFSETQ, per germline. The germline V and J ends were trimmed by 5 bases and 5 bases, with 10 bases remaining between them. There are 12 residues in the CDR3. CDR3 loop: CASSSGEYGYTF. In DNA form, the CDR3 reads TGCGCCAGCAGTTCCGGAGAATATGGCTACACCTTC. The variable domain in full, with the rest retrieved from reference TRBV5-1 and TRBJ1-2, is KAGVTQTPRYLIKTRGQQVTLSCSPISGHRSVSWYQQTPGQGLQFLFEYFSETQRNKGNFPGRFSGRQFSNSRSEMNVSTLELGDSALYLCASSSGEYGYTFGSGTRLTVV.

The chain links TRBV2 to TRBJ2-3, with D possibly matching TRBD1 (5 bases). CDR1 is SNHLY and CDR2 is FYNNEI in the germline V gene. V was trimmed by 5 bases and J by 4 bases, leaving 13 bases between them. This CDR3 comprises 14 residues. The CDR3 DNA follows: TGTGCCAGCAGTCCTCCAGGGTACGCAGATACGCAGTATTTT. Translation gives CASSPPGYADTQYF. The variable domain in full, completed from reference TRBV2 and TRBJ2-3, reads EPEVTQTPSHQVTQMGQEVILRCVPISNHLYFYWYRQILGQKVEFLVSFYNNEISEKSEIFDDQFSVERPDGSNFTLKIRSTKLEDSAMYFCASSPPGYADTQYFGPGTRLTVL.

This chain's CDR3 is CASSLSPTPEAFF. CDR3 nucleotide sequence: TGCGCCAGCAGCCTCTCCCCGACTCCGGAAGCTTTCTTT. V usage is TRBV5-1 and J usage is TRBJ1-1; D gene ambiguous. The CDR3 totals 13 residues. The V gene lost 4 bases and the J gene lost 8 bases, with 15 bases spanning the gap. Germline CDR1 reads SGHRS; CDR2 reads YFSETQ.

The chain has TRBV5-1 and TRBJ1-1, with 9 bases lining up with TRBD1. CDR1 is SGHRS and CDR2 is YFSETQ in the germline V gene. The CDR3 is 17 amino acids. J was trimmed by 5 bases and V by 4 bases; bases with no gene match: 15. The CDR3 DNA follows: TGCGCCAGCAGCACCCACAACTCACAGGGGGCAGGGACTGAAGCTTTCTTT. Translation: CASSTHNSQGAGTEAFF.

The rearrangement uses TRBV30 and TRBJ1-6, with D perhaps matching TRBD1 (5 bases). Trimming left V 1 base short and J 4 bases short, with 5 bases between. The CDR3 runs to 13 residues. Germline lookup yields CDR1 GTSNPN and CDR2 SVGIG (reference sequence). The chain's CDR3 is CAWSDRYNSPLHF. CDR3 in DNA: TGTGCCTGGAGTGACAGGTATAATTCACCCCTCCACTTT.

This clone was detected only a few times. This chain links TRBV9 with TRBJ1-5; perhaps TRBD1 as D (5 bases). The CDR3 is 17 residues long. V lost 5 bases and J lost 2, with 20 bases in between. Germline CDR1 and CDR2: SGDLS and YYNGEE. CDR3 region: CASRSSIWRGRNQPQHF. The DNA for the CDR3 is TGTGCCAGCAGATCCTCTATCTGGCGGGGACGCAATCAGCCCCAGCATTTT. The whole variable domain, filled in from reference TRBV9 and TRBJ1-5, reads DSGVTQTPKHLITATGQRVTLRCSPRSGDLSVYWYQQSLDQGLQFLIQYYNGEERAKGNILERFSAQQFPDLHSELNLSSLELGDSALYFCASRSSIWRGRNQPQHFGDGTRLSIL.

V usage is TRBV29-1 and J usage is TRBJ1-2; 8 nucleotides line up with TRBD1. The ends lost 7 bases at V and 0 bases at J; junction bases unmatched: 4. This CDR3 is 13 amino acids long. In germline, CDR1 is SQVTM, CDR2 ANQGSEA. CDR3 protein: CSGRDRSNYGYTF. CDR3 coding DNA: TGCAGCGGCCGGGACAGGTCTAACTATGGCTACACCTTC.

CDR3 sequence: CASGLRLAGGDEQFF. The DNA for the CDR3 is TGTGCTAGTGGTCTCCGACTAGCGGGGGGGGATGAGCAGTTCTTC. The V call is TRBV12-5, the J call TRBJ2-1; 14 nucleotides line up with TRBD2. The trim removed 5 bases at V and 8 bases at J, leaving 5 bases unmatched. The germline V gene encodes CDR1 LGHNT and CDR2 FRNRAP. The CDR3 consists of 15 residues.

V gene TRBV15 combines with J gene TRBJ2-7, with D unclear. The germline CDR1 and CDR2 sequences are LNHNV and YYDKDF (reference sequence). Between the trimmed V and J ends, which lost 0 bases and 2 bases, there was a span of 11 bases. CDR3 size: 15 residues. The CDR3 protein is CATSRDPGSTYEQYF. Here the CDR3 DNA reads TGTGCCACCAGCAGAGATCCAGGTTCCACCTACGAGCAGTACTTC. Full variable domain (rest looked up from reference TRBV15 and TRBJ2-7): DAMVIQNPRYQVTQFGKPVTLSCSQTLNHNVMYWYQQKSSQAPKLLFHYYDKDFNNEADTPDNFQSRRPNTSFCFLDIRSPGLGDTAMYLCATSRDPGSTYEQYFGPGTRLTVT.

A single count supports this clone. The gene calls are TRBV5-4 and TRBJ2-3; no clear D gene. CDR1 is SGHNT and CDR2 is YYREEE in the germline V gene (reference sequence). There are 14 residues in the CDR3. Trimming took off 4 bases at V and 3 bases at J, with 12 bases between the two ends. The CDR3 region is CASSPEAQTDTQYF. The CDR3 DNA reads as TGTGCCAGCAGCCCCGAGGCGCAGACAGATACGCAGTATTTT.

The gene calls are TRBV5-1 and TRBJ1-1; D perhaps matches TRBD1 (5 bases). Trimming took off 0 bases at V and 1 base at J, with 13 bases between the two ends. This CDR3 region has 16 residues. Germline V gene lookup returns CDR1 SGHRS and CDR2 YFSETQ. The CDR3 reads CASSLESGPQNTEAFF. Here the CDR3 DNA reads TGCGCCAGCAGCTTGGAATCAGGGCCCCAGAACACTGAAGCTTTCTTT.

This clone was observed at least ten times. The chain carries TRBV5-4 and TRBJ2-7, with TRBD2 identical over 8 bases. Germline V gene data show CDR1 as SGHNT and CDR2 as YYREEE (reference sequence). V lost 0 bases, J lost 4 bases, and 3 bases stayed unmatched. CDR3 length: 14 amino acids. The CDR3 region is CASSLEAGGYEQYF. The CDR3 DNA follows: TGTGCCAGCAGCTTGGAGGCGGGGGGATACGAGCAGTACTTC.

This chain links TRBV19 with TRBJ1-5, with TRBD1 as a possible D gene (5 bases). From germline, CDR1 is LNHDA and CDR2 SQIVND (reference sequence). The CDR3 is made up of 16 amino acids. Between the trimmed V and J ends, which lost 4 bases and 6 bases, there was a span of 19 bases. The CDR3 reads CASSKESGQGSQPQHF. DNA of the CDR3: TGTGCCAGTAGTAAGGAGAGCGGGCAGGGTAGTCAGCCCCAGCATTTT.

The chain is built from TRBV7-2 and TRBJ1-6; a weak D match, TRBD1 (5 bases). The CDR3 is 15 residues long. CDR1 is SGHTA, CDR2 FQGNSA, per germline. Trimming stripped 5 bases from V and 4 bases from J, with 12 bases between. CDR3 coding DNA: TGTGCCAGCAGCCTATCGACAGTTTATAATTCACCCCTCCACTTT. It yields the protein CASSLSTVYNSPLHF.

This clone was found once. The rearrangement joins TRBV19 to TRBJ1-2; perhaps TRBD1 as D (6 bases). This CDR3 spans 14 amino acids. Germline-derived CDR1 and CDR2 are LNHDA and SQIVND (reference sequence). Trimming removed 1 base from V and 5 bases from J, with 11 bases in between. DNA of the CDR3: TGTGCCAGTAGTATAGTAGAACAGGGTTATGGCTACACCTTC. This translates into CASSIVEQGYGYTF.

The chain couples TRBV5-1 to TRBJ2-7; 8 positions agree with TRBD2. V dropped 4 bases and J dropped 5; count of bases not matched to a gene: 8. The CDR3 loop spans 14 amino acids. Germline V gives CDR1 SGHRS, CDR2 YFSETQ. CDR3 DNA sequence: TGCGCCAGCAGCGTCCCGGGGGGGAGAGACGAGCAGTACTTC. It codes for CASSVPGGRDEQYF.

In this sample, this clone turned up once. J is TRBJ2-7 and V is TRBV5-1; D uncertain. V dropped 2 bases and J dropped 1 base, with 10 bases sitting between them. This CDR3 has 14 amino acids. Germline CDR1 and CDR2: SGHRS and YFSETQ. This CDR3 is CASSFNGGSYEQYF. In DNA form, the CDR3 reads TGCGCCAGCAGCTTCAACGGCGGATCCTACGAGCAGTACTTC. The full variable domain, in which reference TRBV5-1 and TRBJ2-7 provide the parts outside the CDR3, is KAGVTQTPRYLIKTRGQQVTLSCSPISGHRSVSWYQQTPGQGLQFLFEYFSETQRNKGNFPGRFSGRQFSNSRSEMNVSTLELGDSALYLCASSFNGGSYEQYFGPGTRLTVT.

In its sample, this clone was seen once. This chain joins TRBV27 and TRBJ2-1; D gene unclear. Germline assignment: CDR1 MNHEY and CDR2 SMNVEV (reference sequence). Trimming removed 5 bases at V and 9 bases at J, with 17 bases between. This CDR3 is 14 amino acids long. CDR3 bases: TGTGCCAGCAGTAGGCCAGTGGGCAGTGGTGAGCAGTTCTTC. It translates to CASSRPVGSGEQFF.

The rearrangement uses TRBV3-1 (or the pseudogene TRBV3-2) and TRBJ1-2, with a tentative D call TRBD1 (5 bases). This CDR3 has 14 amino acids. V shed 4 bases and J shed 4 bases, with 13 bases lying between them. Germline V gene sequence: CDR1 LGHDT, CDR2 YNNKEL (reference sequence). This CDR3 reads CASSPGGMSYGYTF. In DNA, the CDR3 is TGTGCCAGCAGCCCCGGGGGAATGAGCTATGGCTACACCTTC.

The chain couples TRBV18 to TRBJ1-4; D unresolved. Germline V gene data show CDR1 as KGHSH and CDR2 as LQKENI. The germline V and J ends were trimmed by 2 bases and 7 bases, with 14 bases remaining between them. The CDR3 has 15 amino acids. The CDR3 reads CASSPESGRGEKLFF. In DNA, the CDR3 is TGTGCCAGCTCACCAGAATCGGGTCGGGGTGAAAAACTGTTTTTT. Looking up the rest from reference TRBV18 and TRBJ1-4 gives the full variable domain: NAGVMQNPRHLVRRRGQEARLRCSPMKGHSHVYWYRQLPEEGLKFMVYLQKENIIDESGMPKERFSAEFPKEGPSILRIQQVVRGDSAAYFCASSPESGRGEKLFFGSGTQLSVL.

The sample holds one count of this clone. The chain joins TRBV15 to TRBJ1-6; a weak D match, TRBD1 (5 bases). The CDR3 has 17 residues. V was clipped by 1 base and J by 5 bases, with 15 bases between them. Germline CDR1 LNHNV, CDR2 YYDKDF (reference sequence). The CDR3 sequence is CATSRVSRGIHNSPLHF. The CDR3 nucleotides read TGTGCCACCAGCAGAGTGTCCCGGGGGATTCATAATTCACCCCTCCACTTT.

V usage is TRBV5-6 and J usage is TRBJ1-2; 7 nucleotides match TRBD1. This CDR3 has 13 residues. With 4 bases clipped from V and 2 bases from J, the junction kept 2 bases outside the gene matches. CDR1 and CDR2 from the germline V gene are SGHDT and YYEEEE. This chain's CDR3 is CASSMDRNYGYTF. The CDR3 nucleotides are TGTGCCAGCAGCATGGACAGGAACTATGGCTACACCTTC. Using reference TRBV5-6 and TRBJ1-2 for the parts outside the CDR3, the full variable domain is DAGVTQSPTHLIKTRGQQVTLRCSPKSGHDTVSWYQQALGQGPQFIFQYYEEEERQRGNFPDRFSGHQFPNYSSELNVNALLLGDSALYLCASSMDRNYGYTFGSGTRLTVV.

The chain couples TRBV2 to TRBJ1-2, with a tentative D call TRBD1 (5 bases). The CDR3 runs to 14 residues. The germline V and J ends were trimmed by 4 bases and 0 bases, with 9 bases remaining between them. CDR1 and CDR2 (germline): SNHLY, FYNNEI. The CDR3 sequence: CASSAGAANYGYTF. The CDR3 nucleotides read TGTGCCAGCAGTGCTGGGGCTGCTAACTATGGCTACACCTTC.

The chain couples TRBV2 to TRBJ2-3; possible D gene TRBD2, 5 bases. Germline loops: CDR1 SNHLY, CDR2 FYNNEI. The ends were cut back, 11 bases at V and 4 bases at J, with 19 bases in the middle. The CDR3 has 14 residues. Here the CDR3 reads CAAQIRGEADTQYF. In DNA, the CDR3 is TGTGCCGCTCAAATACGGGGAGAAGCAGATACGCAGTATTTT.

The V and J genes are TRBV5-6 and TRBJ1-2; a possible D gene is TRBD1 (6 bases). Germline V gene data show CDR1 as SGHDT and CDR2 as YYEEEE. With 4 bases removed from V and 5 bases from J, the gap between germline ends came to 15 bases. The CDR3 is made up of 14 amino acids. The CDR3 sequence is CASSRSGTPYGYTF. The CDR3 DNA reads TGTGCCAGCAGCCGCTCCGGGACACCTTATGGCTACACCTTC.

The chain joins TRBV2 to TRBJ1-5, with 7 bases fitting TRBD1. J was trimmed by 3 bases and V by 6 bases; bases with no gene match: 8. The V gene's germline CDR1 is SNHLY and CDR2 FYNNEI. The CDR3 loop spans 15 amino acids. CDR3 loop: CASRETGTVNQPQHF. CDR3 in DNA: TGTGCCAGCAGGGAGACCGGGACAGTCAATCAGCCCCAGCATTTT.

About this clone: Additional DNA sequences in this sample encode the identical CDR3. The DNA for the CDR3 is TGCGCCAGCAGCTTACAGGGCGCTGGAAACACCATATATTTT. This gives the protein CASSLQGAGNTIYF. The chain uses TRBV5-1 and TRBJ1-3; D is possibly TRBD1 (6 bases). The length of the CDR3 is 14 residues. Germline CDR1 and CDR2: SGHRS and YFSETQ. The V gene lost 2 bases and the J gene lost 2 bases, with 8 bases spanning the gap.